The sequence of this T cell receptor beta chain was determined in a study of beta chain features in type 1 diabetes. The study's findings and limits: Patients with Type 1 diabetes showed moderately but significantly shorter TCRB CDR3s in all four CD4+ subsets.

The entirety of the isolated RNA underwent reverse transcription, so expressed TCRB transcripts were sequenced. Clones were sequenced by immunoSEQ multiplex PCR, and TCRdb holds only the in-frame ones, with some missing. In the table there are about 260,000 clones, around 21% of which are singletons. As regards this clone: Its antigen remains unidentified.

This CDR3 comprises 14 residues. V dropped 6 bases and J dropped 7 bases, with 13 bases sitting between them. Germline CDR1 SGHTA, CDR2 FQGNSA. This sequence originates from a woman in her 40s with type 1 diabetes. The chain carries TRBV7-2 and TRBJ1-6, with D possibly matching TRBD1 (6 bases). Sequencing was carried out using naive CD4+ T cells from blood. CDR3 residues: CASSQDRRNSPLHF. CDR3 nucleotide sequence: TGTGCCAGCAGTCAGGACAGAAGAAATTCACCCCTCCACTTT.